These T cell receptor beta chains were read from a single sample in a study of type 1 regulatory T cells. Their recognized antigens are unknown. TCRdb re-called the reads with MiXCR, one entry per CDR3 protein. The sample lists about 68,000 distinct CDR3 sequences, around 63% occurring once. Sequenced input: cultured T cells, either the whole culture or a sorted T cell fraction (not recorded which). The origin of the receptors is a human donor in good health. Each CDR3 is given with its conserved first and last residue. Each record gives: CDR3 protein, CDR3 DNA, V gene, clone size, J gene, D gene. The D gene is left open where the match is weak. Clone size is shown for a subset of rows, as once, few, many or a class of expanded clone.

CDR3aa: CASSDFLASTQYF; CDR3nt: TGTGCCAGCAGCGATTTTCTAGCTTCTACGCAGTATTTT; v_gene: TRBV9; abundance: few; j_gene: TRBJ2-3; d_gene: NA
CDR3aa: CASSYPQENEQFF; CDR3nt: TGTGCCAGCAGTTACCCCCAGGAAAATGAGCAGTTCTTC; v_gene: TRBV6-6; abundance: NA; j_gene: TRBJ2-1; d_gene: NA
CDR3aa: CATRAGRGTEAFF; CDR3nt: TGTGCCACCCGAGCGGGGCGCGGGACTGAAGCTTTCTTT; v_gene: TRBV19; abundance: NA; j_gene: TRBJ1-1; d_gene: NA
CDR3aa: CSATPLTRPIGSPLHF; CDR3nt: TGCAGTGCTACCCCTTTGACTCGGCCCATCGGATCACCCCTCCACTTT; v_gene: TRBV20-1; abundance: NA; j_gene: TRBJ1-6; d_gene: NA
CDR3aa: CASSPDRNNEQFF; CDR3nt: TGCGCCAGCAGCCCGGACAGAAACAATGAGCAGTTCTTC; v_gene: TRBV5-1; abundance: NA; j_gene: TRBJ2-1; d_gene: NA
CDR3aa: CSARETRDVLKMIF; CDR3nt: TGCAGTGCTAGAGAGACTCGGGACGTACTAAAGATGATCTTT; v_gene: TRBV20-1; abundance: few; j_gene: TRBJ1-1; d_gene: NA
CDR3aa: CASSLGPETQYF; CDR3nt: TGTGCCAGCAGCTTGGGTCCAGAGACCCAGTACTTC; v_gene: TRBV5-5; abundance: NA; j_gene: TRBJ2-5; d_gene: NA
CDR3aa: CASSQTGGIGGELFF; CDR3nt: TGCGCCAGCAGCCAGACAGGGGGCATTGGCGGGGAGCTGTTTTTT; v_gene: TRBV4-1; abundance: NA; j_gene: TRBJ2-2; d_gene: TRBD1
CDR3aa: CASSQARGYTF; CDR3nt: TGTGCCAGCAGCCAAGCCCGCGGCTACACCTTC; v_gene: TRBV4-2; abundance: NA; j_gene: TRBJ1-2; d_gene: NA
CDR3aa: CASSQMLITDTQYF; CDR3nt: TGTGCCAGCAGCCAGATGCTTATCACAGATACGCAGTATTTT; v_gene: TRBV14; abundance: NA; j_gene: TRBJ2-3; d_gene: NA
CDR3aa: CASRRERGPGEQYF; CDR3nt: TGTGCCAGCAGGAGGGAGCGGGGGCCCGGCGAGCAGTACTTC; v_gene: TRBV6-1; abundance: NA; j_gene: TRBJ2-7; d_gene: TRBD2
CDR3aa: CASSLDRVSYNEQFF; CDR3nt: TGTGCCAGCAGCCTAGACAGAGTCTCCTACAATGAGCAGTTCTTC; v_gene: TRBV5-5; abundance: NA; j_gene: TRBJ2-1; d_gene: NA
CDR3aa: CASSPGAGTGITEAFF; CDR3nt: TGCGCCAGCAGCCCGGGAGCCGGGACAGGGATTACTGAAGCTTTCTTT; v_gene: TRBV5-1; abundance: NA; j_gene: TRBJ1-1; d_gene: TRBD1
CDR3aa: CASSPQTGYNIQYF; CDR3nt: TGCGCCAGCAGCCCCCAGACAGGGTACAACATTCAGTACTTC; v_gene: TRBV4-3; abundance: NA; j_gene: TRBJ2-4; d_gene: TRBD1
CDR3aa: CSAGRDGSEQYF; CDR3nt: TGCAGTGCGGGGCGGGATGGAAGCGAGCAGTACTTC; v_gene: TRBV20-1; abundance: few; j_gene: TRBJ2-7; d_gene: NA
CDR3aa: CSARDVGRGGQPQHF; CDR3nt: TGCAGTGCTAGAGATGTCGGCAGGGGAGGACAGCCCCAGCATTTT; v_gene: TRBV20-1; abundance: few; j_gene: TRBJ1-5; d_gene: NA
CDR3aa: CASSEALGTTQETQYF; CDR3nt: TGTGCCAGCAGTGAAGCGCTGGGGACTACTCAAGAGACCCAGTACTTC; v_gene: TRBV6-1; abundance: NA; j_gene: TRBJ2-5; d_gene: TRBD2
CDR3aa: CASSWAMNTEAFF; CDR3nt: TGTGCCAGCAGCTGGGCTATGAACACTGAAGCTTTCTTT; v_gene: TRBV5-5; abundance: few; j_gene: TRBJ1-1; d_gene: NA
CDR3aa: CSAPDGGSVNTEAFF; CDR3nt: TGCAGTGCTCCCGATGGGGGCAGTGTGAACACTGAAGCTTTCTTT; v_gene: TRBV20-1; abundance: NA; j_gene: TRBJ1-1; d_gene: NA
CDR3aa: CASRGRNTQETQYF; CDR3nt: TGTGCCTCCCGGGGCAGGAATACTCAAGAGACCCAGTACTTC; v_gene: TRBV27; abundance: NA; j_gene: TRBJ2-5; d_gene: NA
CDR3aa: CASSSRLAGNTGELFF; CDR3nt: TGTGCCAGCAGTTCGCGACTAGCGGGTAACACCGGGGAGCTGTTTTTT; v_gene: TRBV2; abundance: NA; j_gene: TRBJ2-2; d_gene: TRBD2
CDR3aa: CASGLREAGELFF; CDR3nt: TGTGCTAGTGGTTTGCGGGAGGCCGGGGAGCTGTTTTTT; v_gene: TRBV12-5; abundance: NA; j_gene: TRBJ2-2; d_gene: TRBD2
CDR3aa: CASSFLTWELFF; CDR3nt: TGTGCCAGCAGCTTTCTCACCTGGGAGCTGTTTTTT; v_gene: TRBV7-2; abundance: NA; j_gene: TRBJ2-2; d_gene: NA
CDR3aa: CASSAYRDGTYEQYF; CDR3nt: TGTGCCAGCAGCGCATATCGGGACGGAACCTACGAGCAGTACTTC; v_gene: TRBV7-8; abundance: NA; j_gene: TRBJ2-7; d_gene: NA
CDR3aa: CASRGSGGTSDTQYF; CDR3nt: TGTGCCAGCAGGGGTAGCGGGGGAACCTCAGATACGCAGTATTTT; v_gene: TRBV6-1; abundance: NA; j_gene: TRBJ2-3; d_gene: TRBD2
CDR3aa: CASSADRVYEQYF; CDR3nt: TGTGCCAGCAGTGCAGACAGGGTTTACGAGCAGTACTTC; v_gene: TRBV2; abundance: NA; j_gene: TRBJ2-7; d_gene: TRBD1
CDR3aa: CASSVRDRARPYNEQFF; CDR3nt: TGTGCCAGCAGTGTTCGAGACAGGGCTAGACCCTACAATGAGCAGTTCTTC; v_gene: TRBV27; abundance: NA; j_gene: TRBJ2-1; d_gene: TRBD1